This T cell receptor (beta chain) is drawn from a study of blood T cell repertoires in COVID-19. Study as a whole: The United States, Italy and Spain were the sources of the acute and convalescent COVID-19 samples. From T cells, B-cell-depleted T cells, or PBMCs came the material, which was cDNA or gDNA.

V gave up 6 bases and J gave up 6 bases; unmatched junction bases: 6. The CDR3 has 14 amino acids. Germline CDR1 reads MNHEY; CDR2 reads SVGAGI. Original analysis: Cell counts per sample came from amplifying reference gene primers. Only in-frame clones appear in the TCRdb table, and some are missing; sequencing was by immunoSEQ multiplex PCR. From that table come the V and J calls and clone size; the DNA was used to work out D and trimming. The repertoire includes tens of thousands of clones, under 85% of them detected once, and roughly 30% sits in the top ten. The source material was peripheral blood. This sequence originates from a woman older than 75 with acute or convalescent COVID-19. The chain has TRBV6-5 and TRBJ2-7; 12 bases agree with TRBD2. CDR3: CASRNQLAGGEQYF. The CDR3 bases are TGTGCCAGCAGGAACCAACTAGCGGGAGGCGAGCAGTACTTC.